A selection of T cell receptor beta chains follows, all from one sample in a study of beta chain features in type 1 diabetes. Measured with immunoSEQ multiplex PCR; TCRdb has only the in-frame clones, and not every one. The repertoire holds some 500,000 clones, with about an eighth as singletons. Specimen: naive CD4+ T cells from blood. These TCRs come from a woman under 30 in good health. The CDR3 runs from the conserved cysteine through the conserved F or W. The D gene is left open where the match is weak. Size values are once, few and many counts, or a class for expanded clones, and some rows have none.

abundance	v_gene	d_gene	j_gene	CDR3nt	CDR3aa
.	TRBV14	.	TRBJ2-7	TGTGCCAGCAGCCAAGGGCGATACGAGCAGTACTTC	CASSQGRYEQYF
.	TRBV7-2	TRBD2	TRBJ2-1	TGTGCCAGCAGCAGCAGGACTAGCGGGAGTCGCGATGAGCAGTTCTTC	CASSSRTSGSRDEQFF
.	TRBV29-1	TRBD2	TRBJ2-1	TGCAGCCTGGGGACTAGCGGGTACTACAATGAGCAGTTCTTC	CSLGTSGYYNEQFF
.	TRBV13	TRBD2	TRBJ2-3	TGTGCCAGCAGTCCGACGGGACTAGCGGGAGTTGGCACAGATACGCAGTATTTT	CASSPTGLAGVGTDTQYF
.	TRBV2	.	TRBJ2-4	TGTGCCAGCGGGGGATTAGCCAAAAACATTCAGTACTTC	CASGGLAKNIQYF
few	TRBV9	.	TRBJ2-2	TGTGCCAGCAGCGCGGACCTTCTCCGGGAGCTGTTTTTT	CASSADLLRELFF
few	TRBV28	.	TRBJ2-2	TGTGCCAGCTCGGGATTTTGGGAGCTGTTTTTT	CASSGFWELFF
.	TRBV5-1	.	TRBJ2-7	TGCGCCAGCAGCAGCGAGGCCGGGAGAGCATCCTACGAGCAGTACTTC	CASSSEAGRASYEQYF
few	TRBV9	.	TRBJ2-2	TGTGCCAGCAGCGCACAGGGTGAGAGGCTGTTTTTT	CASSAQGERLFF
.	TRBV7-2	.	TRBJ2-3	TGTGCCAGCAGCTTAACGGCGCCAGATACGCAGTATTTT	CASSLTAPDTQYF
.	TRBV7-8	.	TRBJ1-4	TGTGCCAGCAGCTACCTACAGGAAAAACTGTTTTTT	CASSYLQEKLFF
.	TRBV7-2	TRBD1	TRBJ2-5	TGTGCCAGCACCAGGGGACAGGGAGTGATCGAGACCCAGTACTTC	CASTRGQGVIETQYF
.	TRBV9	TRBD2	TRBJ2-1	TGTGCCAGCAGCGCGACTAGCGGGCTCACCTACAATGAGCAGTTCTTC	CASSATSGLTYNEQFF
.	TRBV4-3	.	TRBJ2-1	TGCGCCAGCAGCCAAGATATAGGAGGTGAGCAGTTCTTC	CASSQDIGGEQFF
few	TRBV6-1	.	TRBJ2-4	TGTGCCAGCAAGGACCCTCTAGCCAAAAACATTCAGTACTTC	CASKDPLAKNIQYF
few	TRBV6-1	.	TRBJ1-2	TGTGCCAGCGGCCAGGGGTTGGACAACTATGGCTACACCTTC	CASGQGLDNYGYTF
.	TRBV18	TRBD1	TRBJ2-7	TGTGCCAGCTCGCCGGGGCGGACAGGGGCCGAGCAGTACTTC	CASSPGRTGAEQYF
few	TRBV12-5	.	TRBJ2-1	TGTGCTAGTGGTTTGGGGACCAATGAGCAGTTCTTC	CASGLGTNEQFF